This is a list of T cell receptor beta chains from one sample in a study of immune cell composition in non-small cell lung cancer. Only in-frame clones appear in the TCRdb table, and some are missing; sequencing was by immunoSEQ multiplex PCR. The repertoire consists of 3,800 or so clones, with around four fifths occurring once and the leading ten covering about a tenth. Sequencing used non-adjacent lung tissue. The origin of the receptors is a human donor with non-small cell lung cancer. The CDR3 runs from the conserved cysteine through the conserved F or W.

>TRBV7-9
CASSFRGGQETQYF
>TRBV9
CASSSGTSSGNTIYF
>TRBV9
CASSVGSGRQETQYF
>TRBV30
CAREVNYGYTF
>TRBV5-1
CASSLQGQGTYEQYF
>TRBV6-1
CASSGQNSGANVLTF
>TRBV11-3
CASSSRTGGEETQYF
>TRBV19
CASSTLSRFSGTSYEQYF
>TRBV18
CASSPRQLAGVDTQYF
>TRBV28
CASRPRGQGAQGYTF
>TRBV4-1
CASSQDYPSDTQYF
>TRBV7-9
CASSWTGDGEKLFF
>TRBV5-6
CASSEGLAAYEQYF
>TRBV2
CARQGLAGGSEQYF
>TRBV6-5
CASSRDRTNTEAFF
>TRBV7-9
CASSQDQRASSYEQYF
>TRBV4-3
CASSQDTSRETQYF
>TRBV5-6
CASSPRATGGIEAFF